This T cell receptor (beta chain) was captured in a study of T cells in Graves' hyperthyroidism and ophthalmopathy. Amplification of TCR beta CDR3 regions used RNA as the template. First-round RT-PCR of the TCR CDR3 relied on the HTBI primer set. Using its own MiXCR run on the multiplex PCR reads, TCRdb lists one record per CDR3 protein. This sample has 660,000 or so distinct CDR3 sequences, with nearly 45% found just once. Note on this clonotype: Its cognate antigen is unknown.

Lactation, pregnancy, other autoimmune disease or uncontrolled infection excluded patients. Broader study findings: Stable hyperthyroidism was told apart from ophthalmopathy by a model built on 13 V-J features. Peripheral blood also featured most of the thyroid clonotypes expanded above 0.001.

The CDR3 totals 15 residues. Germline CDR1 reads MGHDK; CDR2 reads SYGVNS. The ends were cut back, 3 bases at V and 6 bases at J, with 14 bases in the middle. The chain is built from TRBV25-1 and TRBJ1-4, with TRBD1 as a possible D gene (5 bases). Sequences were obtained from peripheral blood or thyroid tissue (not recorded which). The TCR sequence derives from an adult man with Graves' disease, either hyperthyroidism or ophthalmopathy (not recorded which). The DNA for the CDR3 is TGTGCCAGCAGTGACCGGGGCTTAGGGGATGAAAAACTGTTTTTT. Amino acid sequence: CASSDRGLGDEKLFF. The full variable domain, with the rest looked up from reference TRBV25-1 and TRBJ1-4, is EADIYQTPRYLVIGTGKKITLECSQTMGHDKMYWYQQDPGMELHLIHYSYGVNSTEKGDLSSESTVSRIRTEHFPLTLESARPSHTSQYLCASSDRGLGDEKLFFGSGTQLSVL.